These T cell receptor beta chains were read from a single sample in a study of T cells after yellow fever vaccination. Each CDR3 protein gets one entry after TCRdb re-called the 5' RACE reads with MiXCR. Of roughly 85,000 distinct CDR3 sequences listed, about an eighth are singletons. Material: CD8+ T cells not binding an NS4B(214-222) dextramer, sorted from PBMCs, obtained approximately 22 days after the first yellow fever vaccination. The receptors were gathered from a man aged 18 to 30 who received the YFV17D yellow fever vaccine. Both conserved end residues are part of each CDR3. The D gene is left open where the match is weak. Size values are once, few and many counts, or a class for expanded clones, and some rows have none.

clone_size	j_call	d_call	v_call	cdr3_nt	cdr3_aa
-	TRBJ2-7	TRBD2	TRBV18	TGTGCCAGCTCACCACAGGCTAGCGGGGGCTACGAGCAGTACTTC	CASSPQASGGYEQYF
-	TRBJ2-7	TRBD1	TRBV7-9	TGTGCCAGCAGCCCCGGGACAGGTCTAATGGGCGAGCAGTACTTC	CASSPGTGLMGEQYF
-	TRBJ2-5	-	TRBV20-1	TGCAGTGCTCTGAGGGCCCAGGAACAAGAGACCCAGTACTTC	CSALRAQEQETQYF
-	TRBJ2-2	-	TRBV2	TGTGCCAGCAAGGGGTCAGGGGTAACCACCGGGGAGCTGTTTTTT	CASKGSGVTTGELFF
few	TRBJ1-1	-	TRBV29-1	TGCAGCGTTCGGGGGGGTACTGAAGCTTTCTTT	CSVRGGTEAFF
-	TRBJ2-6	-	TRBV20-1	TGCAGTGCTAAGGAGGGAGCTGGGGCCAACGTCCTGACTTTC	CSAKEGAGANVLTF
-	TRBJ1-1	-	TRBV29-1	TGCAGCGTTGGGGCCGAAGCTTTCTTT	CSVGAEAFF
few	TRBJ2-2	TRBD1	TRBV7-8	TGTGCCACCTCGACAGGGATAGGGACCGGGGAGCTGTTTTTT	CATSTGIGTGELFF
many	TRBJ1-1	-	TRBV4-1	TGCGCCAGCAGCCAAGGGGGAAACACTGAAGCTTTCTTT	CASSQGGNTEAFF
few	TRBJ1-2	-	TRBV24-1	TGTGCCACCAGTGATCCCGGGGCGGCTAACTATGGCTACACCTTC	CATSDPGAANYGYTF
-	TRBJ2-1	TRBD2	TRBV23-1	TGCGCCAGCAGTCAGGAGGGTGGAGCGGGGGGTGCCTACAATGAGCAGTTCTTC	CASSQEGGAGGAYNEQFF
few	TRBJ1-1	TRBD1	TRBV14	TGTGCCAGCAGCCAAGTATCCAGGGGGAGGAATACTGAAGCTTTCTTT	CASSQVSRGRNTEAFF
-	TRBJ2-7	TRBD2	TRBV12-3/TRBV12-4	TGTGCCAGCAGTTTAGGCGGGGGTGGGTACGACGAGCAGTACTTC	CASSLGGGGYDEQYF
few	TRBJ2-3	TRBD1	TRBV7-3	TGTGCCAGCAGCTTGTCCGGGACAGGGGGCATGACAGATACGCAGTATTTT	CASSLSGTGGMTDTQYF
many	TRBJ2-3	TRBD2	TRBV27	TGTGCCAGCAGTTCCCCTTGGACTAGCGGGGGGGGTTATACGCAGTATTTT	CASSSPWTSGGGYTQYF
few	TRBJ2-2	TRBD2	TRBV12-3/TRBV12-4	TGTGCCAGCAGCCATATAGCGGGGGGGGACGGGGAGCTGTTTTTT	CASSHIAGGDGELFF
-	TRBJ2-2	TRBD2	TRBV5-1	TGCGCCAGCAGCCCCCCAGGTAGCGGGGGGGCGGCCACCGGGGAGCTGTTTTTT	CASSPPGSGGAATGELFF